The 31 T cell receptor beta chains below all came from one sample that was sequenced in a study of cytomegalovirus exposure and HLA in healthy donors. The primer mix had 60 Vbeta and 13 Jbeta primers. Generated by immunoSEQ multiplex PCR, the TCRdb table keeps only in-frame clones and is missing some. The profile shows about 40,000 clones, about 66% of them singletons. The sequenced sample consisted of PBMCs. These receptors all stem from a man aged 45-65 years in good health and CMV-seropositive.

V usage is TRBV5-1 and J usage is TRBJ1-4, with TRBD1 matching 9 bases. Germline CDR1 reads SGHRS; CDR2 reads YFSETQ. Trimming at V came to 5 bases and at J to 5 bases, leaving 4 bases not matched to a gene. The CDR3 covers 14 residues. For the CDR3, the DNA is TGCGCCAGCAGTCCCGGGACAGGGAATGAAAAACTGTTTTTT. Translation: CASSPGTGNEKLFF. Based on the CDR3 plus reference TRBV5-1 and TRBJ1-4, the full variable domain is KAGVTQTPRYLIKTRGQQVTLSCSPISGHRSVSWYQQTPGQGLQFLFEYFSETQRNKGNFPGRFSGRQFSNSRSEMNVSTLELGDSALYLCASSPGTGNEKLFFGSGTQLSVL.

This CDR3 is CASSPGTGGEQYF. The CDR3 DNA reads as TGTGCCAGCAGTCCCGGGACAGGCGGCGAGCAGTACTTC. The genes are TRBV6-6 and TRBJ2-7; 8 bases agree with TRBD1. The CDR3 runs to 13 residues. The ends lost 5 bases at V and 6 bases at J; junction bases unmatched: 6. Germline V gene data show CDR1 as MNHNY and CDR2 as SVGAGI (reference sequence).

The chain recombines TRBV2 with TRBJ2-7; D may be TRBD1 (5 bases). Trimming took off 4 bases at V and 3 bases at J, with 10 bases between the two ends. This CDR3 spans 13 amino acids. CDR1 and CDR2 from the germline V gene are SNHLY and FYNNEI. The DNA for the CDR3 is TGTGCCAGCAGTGGGGCGACAGTCTACGAGCAGTACTTC. Its translation is CASSGATVYEQYF.

Notes on this clone: One junction end does not reproduce the germline sequence, and a read error may be involved. V usage is TRBV20-1 and J usage is TRBJ1-2; 8 bases map to TRBD1. CDR1 DFQATT and CDR2 SNEGSKA come from the germline V gene (reference sequence). The CDR3 covers 10 residues. The CDR3 is CSAREGQAIF. CDR3 nucleotides: TGCAGTGCTAGAGAGGGACAGGCTATCTTC.

This rearrangement joins TRBV29-1 to TRBJ1-2, with 8 bases that match TRBD1. The CDR3 has 11 residues. CDR1 is SQVTM, CDR2 ANQGSEA, per germline. V shed 6 bases, J shed 6 bases, and the junction held 3 bases outside the gene matches. The CDR3 protein is CSVQDRDGYTF. CDR3 in DNA: TGCAGCGTCCAGGACAGGGATGGCTACACCTTC.

This clone was observed a handful of times. The rearrangement joins TRBV2 to TRBJ2-2; 8 positions match TRBD2. The CDR3 spans 15 residues. Germline V gene data show CDR1 as SNHLY and CDR2 as FYNNEI. J lost 5 bases, V lost 8 bases, and 10 bases had no gene match. The CDR3 DNA sequence: TGTGCCAGCCGTGGGAGCGGGGGAGTAACCGGGGAGCTGTTTTTT. This gives the protein CASRGSGGVTGELFF.

This rearrangement joins TRBV5-6 to TRBJ2-1, with a weak D call TRBD2 (6 bases). This CDR3 is built from 14 residues. Germline V gene lookup returns CDR1 SGHDT and CDR2 YYEEEE. Trimming took off 2 bases at V and 5 bases at J, with 11 bases between the two ends. This chain's CDR3 is CASSFGLANNEQFF. CDR3 nucleotide sequence: TGTGCCAGCAGCTTCGGGCTAGCGAACAATGAGCAGTTCTTC.

The chain links TRBV11-2 to TRBJ2-7; D perhaps matches TRBD2 (6 bases). V dropped 5 bases and J dropped 6 bases, with 8 bases sitting between them. Per germline, CDR1 SGHAT and CDR2 FQNNGV. This CDR3 comprises 11 residues. The DNA of the CDR3 is TGTGCCAGCAGCAAGGAGGGCGAGCAGTACTTC. Amino acids: CASSKEGEQYF.

The J gene is TRBJ2-3, the V gene TRBV4-1, with 11 bases fitting TRBD2. This CDR3 has 18 residues. CDR1 is MGHRA and CDR2 is YSYEKL in the germline V gene. The J segment lost 3 bases and the V segment lost 0 bases, leaving 8 bases of the junction unmatched. CDR3 residues: CASSQDGSSGGRTDTQYF. CDR3 DNA: TGCGCCAGCAGCCAAGATGGGTCTAGCGGGGGGAGGACAGATACGCAGTATTTT.

The chain links TRBV20-1 to TRBJ2-3; no definite D call. The ends were cut back, 3 bases at V and 3 bases at J, with 4 bases in the middle. The CDR3 totals 11 residues. Germline V gene data show CDR1 as DFQATT and CDR2 as SNEGSKA (reference sequence). This chain's CDR3 is CSASGTDTQYF. In nucleotides, the CDR3 is TGCAGTGCTAGCGGGACAGATACGCAGTATTTT.

This clone was seen a handful of times. This chain uses TRBV5-1 with TRBJ1-1; D remains ambiguous. This CDR3 is built from 14 residues. Trimming took off 2 bases at V and 1 base at J, with 9 bases between the two ends. In germline, CDR1 is SGHRS, CDR2 YFSETQ. The CDR3 here is CASSFTDPNTEAFF. The CDR3 coding sequence is TGCGCCAGCAGCTTCACAGATCCGAACACTGAAGCTTTCTTT.

The V gene is TRBV2, the J gene TRBJ2-7; D not certain. Germline values: CDR1 SNHLY, CDR2 FYNNEI. The CDR3 is made up of 11 amino acids. Deletions cut 2 bases from V and 3 bases from J, with 2 bases between. For the CDR3, the DNA is TGTGCCAGCAGTGAACGCTACGAGCAGTACTTC. Translation gives CASSERYEQYF. Drawing the rest from reference TRBV2 and TRBJ2-7, the complete variable domain is EPEVTQTPSHQVTQMGQEVILRCVPISNHLYFYWYRQILGQKVEFLVSFYNNEISEKSEIFDDQFSVERPDGSNFTLKIRSTKLEDSAMYFCASSERYEQYFGPGTRLTVT.

The V gene is TRBV7-6, the J gene TRBJ2-3; 11 bases fit TRBD2. V was clipped by 6 bases and J by 5 bases; unmatched bases: 10. Germline CDR1 and CDR2: SGHVS and FNYEAQ. The CDR3 covers 16 residues. The CDR3 region has the DNA TGTGCCAGCAGTCGCCTGGGTAGCGGGGGGGGAGATACGCAGTATTTT. Its protein is CASSRLGSGGGDTQYF.

In this sample, this clone turned up a few times. V is TRBV5-1 and J is TRBJ2-3; 10 nucleotides agree with TRBD2. The junction had 3 bases not matched to a gene; V was cut back by 0 bases and J by 2 bases. Germline V gene sequence: CDR1 SGHRS, CDR2 YFSETQ. This CDR3 has 16 residues. The CDR3 protein is CASSLATSGATDTQYF. CDR3 DNA: TGCGCCAGCAGCTTGGCCACTAGCGGGGCCACAGATACGCAGTATTTT. The full variable domain, completed using reference TRBV5-1 and TRBJ2-3, is KAGVTQTPRYLIKTRGQQVTLSCSPISGHRSVSWYQQTPGQGLQFLFEYFSETQRNKGNFPGRFSGRQFSNSRSEMNVSTLELGDSALYLCASSLATSGATDTQYFGPGTRLTVL.

The chain uses TRBV5-6 and TRBJ2-7; 11 bases align to TRBD1. The germline gives CDR1 SGHDT, CDR2 YYEEEE. This CDR3 spans 14 amino acids. The J segment lost 3 bases and the V segment lost 3 bases, leaving 2 bases of the junction unmatched. The CDR3 loop reads CASSWGQGDYEQYF. The CDR3 DNA sequence: TGTGCCAGCAGCTGGGGACAGGGGGACTACGAGCAGTACTTC.

The rearrangement uses TRBV4-3 and TRBJ2-3; tentative D call: TRBD2 (7 bases). Germline CDR1 reads LGHNA; CDR2 reads YSLEER. V lost 0 bases and J 4 bases, leaving 17 bases between the germline ends. The length of the CDR3 is 17 residues. The CDR3 DNA reads TGCGCCAGCAGCCAAGATTATGGGGGGGGGCGTTCAGATACGCAGTATTTT. Protein product: CASSQDYGGGRSDTQYF.

Within the sample, this clone is medium-sized. The chain uses TRBV28 and TRBJ2-3, with 9 bases fitting TRBD2. The germline V gene has CDR1 MDHEN and CDR2 SYDVKM. The CDR3 has 14 amino acids. After removal of 3 bases from V and 3 bases from J, the junction contained 1 base not matched to a gene. DNA for the CDR3: TGTGCCAGCAGTTTCCTAGCGGGGACAGATACGCAGTATTTT. Encoded protein: CASSFLAGTDTQYF.

This clone came up a few times. The chain employs TRBV27 and TRBJ1-4; TRBD1 is a possible D gene (6 bases). V lost 3 bases to trimming and J lost 11 bases, with 13 bases between them. This CDR3 spans 13 amino acids. CDR1 MNHEY and CDR2 SMNVEV come from the germline V gene (reference sequence). CDR3: CASSFSGEGKLFF. In nucleotides, the CDR3 is TGTGCCAGCAGTTTTTCAGGGGAGGGGAAACTGTTTTTT. The full variable domain, in which reference TRBV27 and TRBJ1-4 provide the parts outside the CDR3, is EAQVTQNPRYLITVTGKKLTVTCSQNMNHEYMSWYRQDPGLGLRQIYYSMNVEVTDKGDVPEGYKVSRKEKRNFPLILESPSPNQTSLYFCASSFSGEGKLFFGSGTQLSVL.

The gene calls are TRBV9 and TRBJ1-5, with 8 nucleotides matching TRBD1. The CDR3 is 15 amino acids. V lost 4 bases, J lost 2 bases, and 5 bases stayed unmatched. Germline V gene data show CDR1 as SGDLS and CDR2 as YYNGEE. Here the CDR3 reads CASSPGQGGNQPQHF. The CDR3 region has the DNA TGTGCCAGCAGCCCTGGACAGGGTGGCAATCAGCCCCAGCATTTT.

This chain connects TRBV5-4 to TRBJ2-5; the match to TRBD2 covers 11 bases. The germline V gene has CDR1 SGHNT and CDR2 YYREEE (reference sequence). The CDR3 sequence is 17 residues long. Trimming cost V 3 bases and J 5 bases; bases outside gene matches: 12. The CDR3 nucleotides read TGTGCCAGCAGCTCAAAGGTAGCGGGGGGGCCGTGGGAGACCCAGTACTTC. Translation: CASSSKVAGGPWETQYF.

This clone was picked up a small number of times. For the CDR3, the DNA is TGTGCCAGCAGCTTAGTTTCCCAGGGCTCCTACGAGCAGTACTTC. Translated, it gives CASSLVSQGSYEQYF. The chain combines TRBV7-9 with TRBJ2-7, with D perhaps matching TRBD1 (5 bases). Trimming cost V 1 base and J 0 bases, with 10 bases left between them. Per germline, CDR1 SEHNR and CDR2 FQNEAQ (reference sequence). The CDR3 has 15 residues.

This clone was detected a few times. The chain carries TRBV28 and TRBJ1-5; 9 nucleotides align to TRBD1. V lost 6 bases, J lost 6 bases, and 3 bases stayed unmatched. Germline assignment: CDR1 MDHEN and CDR2 SYDVKM. The CDR3 contains 13 residues. CDR3 nucleotides: TGTGCCAGCAGGGGACAGGGCGGTCAGCCCCAGCATTTT. Its protein is CASRGQGGQPQHF. Based on the CDR3 plus reference TRBV28 and TRBJ1-5, the full variable domain is DVKVTQSSRYLVKRTGEKVFLECVQDMDHENMFWYRQDPGLGLRLIYFSYDVKMKEKGDIPEGYSVSREKKERFSLILESASTNQTSMYLCASRGQGGQPQHFGDGTRLSIL.

This clone was seen a handful of times. The J gene is TRBJ2-2, the V gene TRBV7-3; 7 bases line up with TRBD1. Losses at the gene ends were 5 bases for V and 0 bases for J; bases not matched to a gene: 3. The germline V gene has CDR1 SGHTA and CDR2 FQGTGA. The CDR3 is made up of 15 amino acids. The CDR3 sequence is CASSVDRANTGELFF. As DNA, the CDR3 is TGTGCCAGCAGCGTAGACAGGGCGAACACCGGGGAGCTGTTTTTT. Full variable domain (missing parts from reference TRBV7-3 and TRBJ2-2): GAGVSQTPSNKVTEKGKYVELRCDPISGHTALYWYRQSLGQGPEFLIYFQGTGAADDSGLPNDRFFAVRPEGSVSTLKIQRTERGDSAVYLCASSVDRANTGELFFGEGSRLTVL.

The chain couples TRBV11-2 to TRBJ2-5, with D perhaps TRBD2 (6 bases). V gave up 5 bases and J gave up 6 bases, with 13 bases separating them. CDR1 and CDR2 from the germline V gene are SGHAT and FQNNGV. This CDR3 has 13 residues. This chain's CDR3 is CASSGGDRKTQYF. CDR3 in DNA: TGTGCCAGCAGCGGAGGGGATAGAAAGACCCAGTACTTC.

The chain uses TRBV19 and TRBJ1-1; D remains unclear. The CDR3 totals 13 residues. In germline, CDR1 is LNHDA, CDR2 SQIVND (reference sequence). Trimming pared 6 bases from V and 4 bases from J, leaving 12 bases between. The CDR3: CASRNLQITEAFF. The CDR3 region has the DNA TGTGCCAGTAGAAATCTGCAGATCACTGAAGCTTTCTTT.

The V gene is TRBV11-2, the J gene TRBJ1-1; the match to TRBD1 covers 7 bases. This CDR3 has 13 residues. After removal of 5 bases from V and 11 bases from J, the junction contained 11 bases not matched to a gene. Germline lookup yields CDR1 SGHAT and CDR2 FQNNGV. CDR3 DNA: TGTGCCAGCAGCCCGCGTGACAGGGTGAAGGCTTTCTTT. It specifies CASSPRDRVKAFF.

The rearrangement links TRBV11-2 to TRBJ2-7; D may be TRBD2 (5 bases). Trimming shortened V by 1 base and J by 0 bases, and 10 bases separated the two germline ends. This CDR3 has 15 amino acids. Germline CDR1 is SGHAT and CDR2 is FQNNGV. The DNA of the CDR3 is TGTGCCAGCAGCTTAGCGATAGGGAGCTCCTACGAGCAGTACTTC. Its protein product is CASSLAIGSSYEQYF.

The rearrangement links TRBV15 to TRBJ2-7; 9 nucleotides agree with TRBD1. Germline lookup yields CDR1 LNHNV and CDR2 YYDKDF (reference sequence). The CDR3 is 16 amino acids. The V gene end was trimmed by 3 bases and the J gene end by 0 bases; junction bases not matched to a gene: 6. CDR3 residues: CATSSLGQGSSYEQYF. The DNA for the CDR3 is TGTGCCACCAGCAGCTTAGGACAGGGGAGCTCCTACGAGCAGTACTTC.

The CDR3 nucleotides are TGTGCCTGGAGTAGGGGACAGGGTCCTAGCAATGGCTACACCTTC. Amino acid sequence: CAWSRGQGPSNGYTF. The chain carries TRBV30 and TRBJ1-2; 9 positions agree with TRBD1. The germline CDR1 and CDR2 sequences are GTSNPN and SVGIG (reference sequence). V trimming: 2 bases; J trimming: 6 bases; junction bases outside the gene matches: 10. The CDR3 runs 15 residues.

CDR3 loop: CASSRVTNEKLFF. The CDR3, as DNA: TGCGCCAGCAGCCGAGTTACTAATGAAAAACTGTTTTTT. This chain links TRBV5-1 with TRBJ1-4; D gene uncertain. CDR3 length: 13 amino acids. CDR1 and CDR2 (germline): SGHRS, YFSETQ. Trimming left V 4 bases short and J 2 bases short, with 6 bases between.

A few counts support this clone. The chain uses TRBV29-1 and TRBJ2-5; possibly TRBD1 for D (5 bases). CDR1 and CDR2 (germline): SQVTM, ANQGSEA. The CDR3 spans 12 residues. The germline V and J ends were trimmed by 3 bases and 4 bases, with 9 bases remaining between them. CDR3 region: CSVEKGIETQYF. CDR3 nucleotides: TGCAGCGTTGAGAAGGGGATAGAGACCCAGTACTTC.